This TCR beta chain was obtained from a study of T cells in Graves' hyperthyroidism and ophthalmopathy. Findings of the study overall: Separation of ophthalmopathy from stable hyperthyroidism was achieved by a 13 V-J model.

Trimming shortened V by 3 bases and J by 6 bases, and 10 bases separated the two germline ends. This CDR3 has 13 amino acids. Germline values: CDR1 SGHKS, CDR2 YYEKEE (reference sequence). The TCR beta CDR3 regions underwent amplification using RNA transcripts as the source. HTBI primers were the set used in a first-round RT-PCR of the TCR CDR3. MiXCR, run by TCRdb on the multiplex PCR reads, gives a single entry per CDR3 protein. The table records about 380,000 distinct CDR3 sequences, less than 20% of them present only once. This clonotype was seen repeatedly, ten times or more. As yet, its antigen is unknown.

The sequenced sample was blood. The J gene is TRBJ1-5, the V gene TRBV5-5; D gene uncertain. The receptor's source is a man aged 18 to 30 with Graves' ophthalmopathy. The CDR3, as DNA: TGTGCCAGCAGCTCTTTCGTAGGTCAGCCCCAGCATTTT. This codes for CASSSFVGQPQHF.